Listed below are T cell receptor beta chains from one sample, sequenced in a study of cytomegalovirus exposure and HLA in healthy donors. The table came from immunoSEQ multiplex PCR; TCRdb's copy has only in-frame clones and leaves some out. The sample consists of fewer than 200,000 clones, around 81% of them appearing once. Sequencing input: PBMCs. These TCRs come from a woman under 30 in good health and CMV-seropositive. The conserved cysteine and the conserved F or W are not part of the CDR3 here. Clone size is shown for a subset of rows, as once, few, many or a class of expanded clone.

clone_size	v_call	cdr3_aa
-	TRBV10-2	ASSESRGLGYT
-	TRBV11-2	ASSSGQNEKLF
-	TRBV15	ATSRKDSYTGELF
-	TRBV5-1	ASSWVAPGTQY
-	TRBV9	ASSDYPRDEQF
-	TRBV4-1	ASSQVIGEGYT
-	TRBV5-1	ASSLELNSPLH
-	TRBV27	ASNRKGANYEQY
-	TRBV18	ASSHDSPGEQY
-	TRBV7-6	ASSPEGRTYYEQY
once	TRBV14	ASSLSGRAPLH
-	TRBV4-3	ASSQLGAGTEAF
-	TRBV7-8	ASSLGLQEEKLF
once	TRBV7-2	ASSLKETGGTGELF
once	TRBV6-1	ASRQGQMYQPQH
-	TRBV2	ASSRGFKNIQY